This T cell receptor beta chain was identified in a study of cytomegalovirus exposure and HLA in healthy donors (TCRdb year 2017). Broadly, across the study: According to an earlier analysis of a few hundred of the donors, 150 million to 200 million T cells yielded roughly 110 million unique TCR beta sequences and 276 Gb of sequence data. About 320 gigabases of sequencing data and tens of millions of unique TCR sequences were included in an early release covering several hundred HLA-typed donors. The genetic ancestry cluster associated with self-reported Caucasian donors included 81% of the approximately 410 genotyped donors. The study aimed to test whether cataloging public T cell receptors could reveal signatures of past pathogen exposure. Using immunosequencing, the study profiled T cell repertoires from roughly 650 subjects and related those repertoires to cytomegalovirus serostatus. Along with the approximately 700-subject first cohort, a separate validation cohort of more than 90 different subjects was used. High-throughput TCR immunosequencing, statistical association of individual TCRs with disease status, and machine learning were combined to predict cytomegalovirus infection status. In a later analysis, previously published TCR beta repertoires from some 640 donors were re-analyzed and high-resolution HLA genotyping was added so that TCR occurrence patterns could be studied. Rather than drawing on any new phenotypic data, the later analysis identified candidate immune exposures from TCR beta sequences and the way those sequences occurred across donors. An earlier analysis of about 600 of the donors used high-throughput TCR beta sequencing to judge whether each TCR beta V gene segment behaved as functional or pseudogenic. Alongside the repertoire data, information on donor age, sex, ethnicity and CMV serostatus was compiled. A later genetic analysis used genome-wide SNP genotypes for about 65% of the roughly 670 donors, treating that subset as a discovery cohort. Every discovery cohort repertoire had been produced on one sequencing platform. HLA typing included class I and class II loci at four-digit resolution. Typing coverage varied by locus: roughly 629-640 donors for A, B, C, DRB1 and DQB1; under 550 for DQA1; over 600 for DPA1; about 450 for DPB1. About five DR-DQ haplotypes were treated as single units for association and clustering because of strong linkage in the cohort. Among roughly 400 genotyped donors of the cohort, an average of about 240,000 unique TCR beta nucleotide sequences were sequenced per donor, roughly a sixth of them non-productive.

Libraries were built with the immunoSEQ multiplex PCR assay. The multiplex PCR relied on a mix of 60 forward primers for TCR Vbeta segments and 13 reverse primers for TCR Jbeta segments. The CDR3 region of rearranged TCR beta genes was amplified from genomic DNA by a multiplex PCR assay. The amplified TCR beta libraries were sequenced on the Illumina HiSeq System as 87-base-pair reads. On the study's bioinformatics: In a later analysis, around 80 million unique TCR beta chains were counted across the 500 to 850 repertoires, and some 10 million of these chains were shared by at least two donors. Raw reads were error-corrected and collapsed into unique sequences with a nearest-neighbor algorithm that merged closely related sequences to remove PCR and sequencing errors. Alignment of CDR3 sequences to IMGT reference sequences was used to assign V, D and J gene segments. For a sequence to be retained, a match of at least six nucleotides to both a V gene segment and a J gene segment was required. A rearrangement was called productive if the CDR3 had no stop codons and remained in frame with V and J, and every other rearrangement was called non-productive. CDR3 was defined according to IMGT convention as the region running from the second conserved V-encoded cysteine to the conserved J-encoded phenylalanine. The earlier analysis of a few hundred of the donors excluded any sequence lacking an unambiguous match to a single V gene segment. An earlier analysis of several hundred of the donors classified V segments as functional when productive rearrangements were above 56.7% and as segregating when the standard deviation between donors was above 5%. To diagnose cytomegalovirus status from the catalog of TCR beta chain sequences, a statistical classification framework was built. In a later analysis, V and J genes were assigned by comparing TCR nucleotide sequences against IMGT/GENE-DB human TR gene sequences. Using the TCRdist pipeline, a later analysis assigned CDR3 sequences along with most-parsimonious VDJ recombination scenarios. In a later analysis, each TCR beta chain was defined by its CDR3 amino acid sequence together with its V-gene family, and reads without a unique V-gene family were excluded. As a way to deal with suspected cross-contamination and a sequencing artifact, a later analysis dropped 640 or so nucleotide sequences that were highly shared and had low generation probability. In a later analysis, a clonal expansion index for each public chain was calculated from normalized within-repertoire ranks of inferred template counts. A later analysis computed generation probabilities with a VDJ recombination model fitted to out-of-frame rearrangements, and checked the results against IGoR. In a later analysis, TCR-TCR, TCR-HLA and TCR-CMV co-occurrence was scored with hypergeometric tests, and a repertoire-size bias correction was applied to TCR pairs. False discovery rates were estimated in a later analysis by permuting HLA or CMV assignments 20 times. In a later analysis, co-occurring TCRs were grouped using DBSCAN, with TCRdist sequence similarity added in when clustering inside HLA-allele-positive subsets. Repertoires with fewer than 30,000 or more than 120,000 public chains, plus five repertoires with anomalous nucleotide sharing, were excluded from co-occurrence clustering. As stored in TCRdb, this immuneACCESS dataset retains in-frame rearrangements with V and J assigned. A fraction of the clones does not appear; measured against another copy, unresolved V genes explain less than half of the discrepancy, and the remainder lacks a known reason. V and J calls and clone size are copied from that table; D and trimming were computed from the DNA. The sample contains about 160,000 clones, approximately 81% of them found a single time. The ten most abundant clones make up approximately 7% of the sample.

As concerns this clone: Its antigen remains undetermined. No per-base quality is available; no much larger clone lies one base away.

CDR1 and CDR2 are read off the germline V gene as SGDLS and YYNGEE. Including cysteine and phenylalanine, the CDR3 has 14 amino acids. Just the 42-base CDR3 DNA is kept, in frame starting at base 1. Clipping removes 4 bases from V and 1 base from J, with 4 as the unmatched junction base count. Results and caveats for the whole study, not just this receptor: Only TCR beta chains were sequenced in this cohort, and the absence of alpha or paired-chain data limited detectable features. Most TCR sequences were observed very rarely across donors, whereas some public TCRs were present in many individuals. Most CMV-associated TCR beta chains appeared to be HLA-restricted in a later analysis, and the HLA associations seemed to be driven largely by CMV exposure. When HLA alleles, especially DR and DQ, strongly co-occurred, attributing TCR associations to individual alleles was difficult. A later genetic analysis reported fewer N-insertions in productive TCRs among donors in an Asian-associated ancestry cluster than the roughly 720-donor mean. The study listed around 160 TCR beta chains as associated with cytomegalovirus. A further reported finding was that TCR beta sequences accurately predicted the HLA-A and HLA-B alleles for most subjects in the first cohort. The classifier was reported to diagnose cytomegalovirus status with high specificity and sensitivity in both the original and validation cohorts. Presence/absence analyses assumed roughly uniform sequencing depth across donors, an assumption that may not hold. At a false discovery rate of 0.05, a later analysis linked roughly 17,000 TCR beta sequences to specific HLA alleles. Because some donors lacked HLA typing at each locus, the association tests relied only on the typed subset. A cluster of highly shared sequence variants was judged likely to be a technical artifact of the sequencing pipeline. The authors suggested that the approach could potentially be generalized to other disease states and immunological phenotypes. Compared with equally common non-associated chains, HLA-associated TCR beta chains in a later analysis were more clonally expanded and had lower generation probabilities. A later analysis reported that several top co-occurrence clusters appeared linked to parvovirus B19, influenza, CMV and Epstein-Barr virus. A few of the identified cytomegalovirus-associated TCR beta chains were confirmed in vitro to be specific for cytomegalovirus antigens. In a later genetic analysis, a missense DCLRE1C variant was associated with V-gene and J-gene trimming of TCR beta chains, and the association was replicated in an independent cohort. Linkage disequilibrium might explain the correlated functional status among segregating V segments, but an unknown experimental factor could not be ruled out. Around 16 rarely observed V segments, including chromosome 9 orphons, were excluded from the earlier analysis of some 590 of the donors because counts were too low. In a later analysis, TCR association rates were found to vary across HLA loci, with the most associated TCRs seen for DRB1 alleles and the fewest for HLA-C alleles. Because the 87-base-pair reads could not distinguish some IMGT-functional V segments, including TRBV6-2 and TRBV6-3, those segments were excluded. In an earlier analysis of some 640 of the donors, most TCR beta V segments were observed in productive rearrangements about 87% or about 30% of the time, broadly matching IMGT annotations. Immune exposure information for the cohort was limited to CMV serostatus.

The cohort consisted of 600 to 700 healthy bone marrow donors. At the time of sampling, all cohort members were nominally healthy, though unrecorded immune exposures were likely present. The donor was CMV seropositive and belonged to the group of about 290 seropositive cohort members. A peripheral blood sample was collected from each donor, and TCR beta sequencing was performed on peripheral blood mononuclear cells. The Qiagen DNeasy Blood Extraction Kit was used to extract genomic DNA from the blood cell samples. The TCR was taken from a woman aged 25 to 39 in good health and CMV-seropositive. Input material: PBMCs. The sequence links TRBV9 to TRBJ2-5, and 7 bases in between align with TRBD2. CDR3 region: CASSPRTSQETQYF. The nucleotides are TGTGCCAGCAGCCCTCGGACTAGCCAAGAGACCCAGTACTTC.